This is a list of T cell receptor beta chains from one sample in a study of OX40 agonist ivuxolimab in advanced cancers. Assay: immunoSEQ multiplex PCR; the TCRdb copy retains only in-frame clones and omits some. Of about 81,000 clones in the sample, just over 90% were seen once. This specimen was CD4+ or CD8+ T cells sorted from blood, taken in a trial of the OX40 agonist ivuxolimab. The receptors stem from an adult with an advanced solid tumor such as melanoma, head and neck, liver or kidney cancer. Each CDR3 is given without its conserved first and last residue. A D gene is named only where the DNA matches it firmly.

-	TRBV19	TRBJ2-7	ASSLRTDGIEQY
TRBD2	TRBV7-2	TRBJ2-7	ASTTAGGIGRYEQY
-	TRBV7-9	TRBJ2-7	ASSFGGANYEQY
TRBD1	TRBV7-9	TRBJ1-1	ASSQTGAYTEAF
-	TRBV27	TRBJ1-5	ASSINSNQPQH
TRBD2	TRBV9	TRBJ2-1	ASSLSGGALNEQF
-	TRBV6-6	TRBJ2-3	ASSYGATSTDTQY
TRBD1	TRBV7-8	TRBJ2-3	ASSGRDRASDTQY
-	TRBV5-5	TRBJ1-1	ASSPYRANTEAF
TRBD2	TRBV5-8	TRBJ2-1	ASSLHLAGIGNEQF
TRBD2	TRBV15	TRBJ2-6	ATSRDRVRGSDGANVLT
-	TRBV9	TRBJ2-7	ASSPGYEQY
-	TRBV19	TRBJ2-1	ASSIGSPGTKNEQF
-	TRBV4-1	TRBJ2-1	ASSQVARTSEQF
-	TRBV6-5	TRBJ1-2	ASSSSPGYGYT
-	TRBV7-9	TRBJ2-4	ASSPVGEENIQY